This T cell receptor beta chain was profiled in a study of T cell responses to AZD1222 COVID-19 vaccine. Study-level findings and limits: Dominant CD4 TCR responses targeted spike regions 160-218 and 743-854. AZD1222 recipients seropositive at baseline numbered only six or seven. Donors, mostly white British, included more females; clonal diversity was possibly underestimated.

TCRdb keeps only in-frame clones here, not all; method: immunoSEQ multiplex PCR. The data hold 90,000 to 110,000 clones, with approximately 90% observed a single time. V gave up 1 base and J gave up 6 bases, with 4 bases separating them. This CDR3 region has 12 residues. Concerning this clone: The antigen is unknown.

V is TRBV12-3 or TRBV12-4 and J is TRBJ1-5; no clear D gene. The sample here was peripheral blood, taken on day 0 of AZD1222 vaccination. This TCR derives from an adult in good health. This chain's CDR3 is CASSLVGQPQHF. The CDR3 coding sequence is TGTGCCAGCAGTTTAGTCGGTCAGCCCCAGCATTTT.